This T cell receptor beta chain appears in the sequencing data of a study of blood T cells in healthy people across ages. The CDR3 loop spans 17 amino acids. V shed 1 base and J shed 1 base, with 14 bases lying between them. CDR1 SGHTA and CDR2 FQGNSA come from the germline V gene. It was with a sample-barcoded 5' primer and a J-beta primer mix that a second PCR of about 6 to 11 cycles was run. Using its own MiXCR run on the 5' RACE reads, TCRdb lists one record per CDR3 protein. Counted here are over 1,500,000 distinct CDR3 sequences, approximately 40% occurring once; the ten biggest clones make up 20% to 25%.

The receptor's source is a human donor in good health. The source material was blood. This rearrangement joins TRBV7-2 to TRBJ1-5; TRBD1 might be the D (5 bases). The CDR3: CASSLGGVWGSNQPQHF. CDR3 nucleotides: TGTGCCAGCAGCTTAGGAGGGGTCTGGGGAAGCAATCAGCCCCAGCATTTT.